These 26 T cell receptor beta chains came from one sample sequenced in a study of T cell changes during pregnancy in multiple sclerosis. Measured with immunoSEQ multiplex PCR; TCRdb has only the in-frame clones, and not every one. The repertoire consists of roughly 93,000 clones, with approximately 90% occurring once and the leading ten covering about 2%. This specimen was peripheral blood, taken after pregnancy. These receptors all stem from a female donor in good health, enrolled as a control in a pregnancy study.

CDR3: CAIFDEKLFF. The CDR3 DNA reads as TGTGCCATATTCGATGAAAAACTGTTTTTT. V gene TRBV6-1 combines with J gene TRBJ1-4; D uncertain. V lost 10 bases to trimming and J lost 6 bases, with 6 bases between them. The germline gives CDR1 MNHNS, CDR2 SASEGT. CDR3 length: 10 residues.

This clone occurred once. This chain uses TRBV20-1 with TRBJ2-1; D remains ambiguous. Trimming removed 5 bases from V and 3 bases from J, with 5 bases in between. Germline V gene sequence: CDR1 DFQATT, CDR2 SNEGSKA (reference sequence). The CDR3 length is 11 residues. CDR3 coding DNA: TGCAGTGCTCCAGACTACAATGAGCAGTTCTTC. Its translation: CSAPDYNEQFF.

This sequence joins TRBV11-2 and TRBJ2-7; D uncertain. Germline lookup yields CDR1 SGHAT and CDR2 FQNNGV. The CDR3 extends over 14 amino acids. V lost 1 base, J lost 4 bases, and 11 bases lay in between. The CDR3 nucleotides are TGTGCCAGCAGCTTAGTGATTAGAGTTTACGAGCAGTACTTC. It specifies CASSLVIRVYEQYF.

The chain is built from TRBV7-2 and TRBJ1-2; D may be TRBD1 (6 bases). V was cut by 5 bases and J by 4 bases, with 20 bases left in between. CDR3 length: 16 residues. Germline CDR1 SGHTA, CDR2 FQGNSA. The CDR3 sequence is CASSISNNRASYGYTF. Here the CDR3 DNA reads TGTGCCAGCAGCATCAGCAATAACAGGGCCTCCTATGGCTACACCTTC.

The rearrangement links TRBV6-1 to TRBJ2-1, with 13 positions matching TRBD2. Germline V CDR1 and CDR2: MNHNS, SASEGT. The junction had 7 bases not matched to a gene; V was cut back by 8 bases and J by 9 bases. This CDR3 spans 14 amino acids. As DNA, the CDR3 is TGTGCCAGCCCAGGACTAGCGGGAGTCGGTGAGCAGTTCTTC. Encoded protein: CASPGLAGVGEQFF.

The chain joins TRBV7-2 to TRBJ1-2; D might be TRBD1 (5 bases). The V end was cut by 1 base, the J end by 6 bases, with 9 bases between. The germline V gene has CDR1 SGHTA and CDR2 FQGNSA. The CDR3 has 13 residues. CDR3 amino acids: CASSLVEGDGYTF. The CDR3 bases are TGTGCCAGCAGCTTAGTAGAAGGGGATGGCTACACCTTC.

This clone was recorded a few times. The genes are TRBV19 and TRBJ1-1; D uncertain. The germline V and J ends were trimmed by 11 bases and 1 base, with 17 bases remaining between them. The CDR3 has 14 amino acids. Germline CDR1 reads LNHDA; CDR2 reads SQIVND (reference sequence). This CDR3 reads CASLDEPSNTEAFF. The CDR3 coding sequence is TGTGCCTCCCTCGATGAGCCATCGAACACTGAAGCTTTCTTT.

Only one count was recorded for this clone. The chain links TRBV5-4 to TRBJ1-1; 9 bases agree with TRBD1. The germline CDR1 and CDR2 sequences are SGHNT and YYREEE (reference sequence). The CDR3 spans 15 residues. Losses at the gene ends were 3 bases for V and 3 bases for J; bases not matched to a gene: 6. Here the CDR3 DNA reads TGTGCCAGCAGCTCCAGAAGGACAGGGGACACTGAAGCTTTCTTT. This translates into CASSSRRTGDTEAFF.

The chain carries TRBV6-5 and TRBJ2-1; no definite D call. Germline V gives CDR1 MNHEY, CDR2 SVGAGI. The CDR3 length is 13 residues. The V end was cut by 2 bases, the J end by 4 bases, with 6 bases between. CDR3 sequence reads: CASSYRLYNEQFF. The CDR3 DNA reads TGTGCCAGCAGTTACCGTCTGTACAATGAGCAGTTCTTC.

The V call is TRBV10-3, the J call TRBJ2-3, with 11 bases lining up with TRBD2. J was trimmed by 4 bases and V by 6 bases; bases with no gene match: 12. In germline, CDR1 is ENHRY, CDR2 SYGVKD. This CDR3 contains 17 residues. This chain's CDR3 is CAISLISGGAGADTQYF. In DNA form, the CDR3 reads TGTGCCATCAGCTTGATTAGCGGGGGGGCCGGGGCAGATACGCAGTATTTT.

V usage is TRBV7-9 and J usage is TRBJ1-4; D is uncertain. The germline V gene has CDR1 SEHNR and CDR2 FQNEAQ (reference sequence). Trimming cost V 5 bases and J 7 bases, with 17 bases left between them. This CDR3 is 15 amino acids long. The chain's CDR3 is CASSLTARLGEKLFF. CDR3 bases: TGTGCCAGCAGCCTAACGGCCCGACTGGGTGAAAAACTGTTTTTT.

This chain links TRBV7-2 with TRBJ2-3, with D unresolved. The V and J ends lost 1 base and 4 bases respectively, with 12 bases between them. CDR3 length: 15 residues. Looked up from germline, CDR1 is SGHTA and CDR2 is FQGNSA. In nucleotides, the CDR3 is TGTGCCAGCAGCTTAGGCCTAGGTCGGGCAGATACGCAGTATTTT. It is translated as CASSLGLGRADTQYF. Variable domain in full (rest from reference TRBV7-2 and TRBJ2-3): GAGVSQSPSNKVTEKGKDVELRCDPISGHTALYWYRQSLGQGLEFLIYFQGNSAPDKSGLPSDRFSAERTGGSVSTLTIQRTQQEDSAVYLCASSLGLGRADTQYFGPGTRLTVL.

The genes are TRBV2 and TRBJ2-5; tentatively, D is TRBD2 (5 bases). V was shortened by 7 bases and J by 1 base, with 10 bases between the two germline ends. CDR1 is SNHLY and CDR2 is FYNNEI in the germline V gene. The CDR3 contains 13 residues. CDR3 nucleotides: TGTGCCAGCATGTTCCGGGGCCAAGAGACCCAGTACTTC. It encodes CASMFRGQETQYF.

The chain joins TRBV7-3 to TRBJ1-1; tentatively, D is TRBD1 (5 bases). Per the germline V gene, CDR1 is SGHTA and CDR2 is FQGTGA. V lost 5 bases to trimming and J lost 3 bases, with 13 bases between them. This CDR3 region has 14 residues. In nucleotides, the CDR3 is TGTGCCAGCAGCCTGTCAGGGTGGGACACTGAAGCTTTCTTT. This encodes CASSLSGWDTEAFF.

The chain recombines TRBV12-5 with TRBJ2-3; D gene uncertain. Per the germline V gene, CDR1 is LGHNT and CDR2 is FRNRAP. The V end lost 5 bases, the J end lost 0 bases, and 6 bases lay between the germline ends. The CDR3 spans 13 residues. DNA for the CDR3: TGTGCTAGTGGTCTACTTAGCACAGATACGCAGTATTTT. It encodes CASGLLSTDTQYF.

This clone was found a few times. The chain employs TRBV19 and TRBJ1-1; TRBD1 matches at 7 bases. V lost 3 bases and J lost 7; bases outside the gene matches: 5. The CDR3 sequence is 13 residues long. Germline V lookup: CDR1 LNHDA, CDR2 SQIVND (reference sequence). The CDR3 here is CASSIVGGGEAFF. The CDR3 nucleotides are TGTGCCAGTAGTATCGTAGGGGGCGGTGAAGCTTTCTTT.

This chain joins TRBV10-3 and TRBJ2-1; D is ambiguous. Per the germline V gene, CDR1 is ENHRY and CDR2 is SYGVKD. This CDR3 is built from 13 residues. V lost 2 bases and J lost 8, with 10 bases in between. The CDR3 nucleotides are TGTGCCATCAGTGAGCAGGTAGGCGATGAGCAGTTCTTC. Its translation: CAISEQVGDEQFF.

This chain joins TRBV6-5 and TRBJ1-2, with 7 bases that match TRBD1. Germline V gene data show CDR1 as MNHEY and CDR2 as SVGAGI. The CDR3 consists of 13 residues. The trim removed 2 bases at V and 7 bases at J, leaving 4 bases unmatched. For the CDR3, the DNA is TGTGCCAGCAGTTACACGACAGGGTCTGGCTACACCTTC. Its translation is CASSYTTGSGYTF.

The chain uses TRBV28 and TRBJ1-2; TRBD1 agrees at 7 bases. The CDR3 contains 13 residues. Germline values: CDR1 MDHEN, CDR2 SYDVKM. V lost 6 bases to trimming and J lost 1 base; unmatched junction nucleotides: 2. The CDR3, as DNA: TGTGCCAGCAGACAGGGGAATAACTATGGCTACACCTTC. The encoded protein is CASRQGNNYGYTF.

The chain is built from TRBV27 and TRBJ1-2; the D is unclear. Trimming left V 4 bases short and J 3 bases short, with 9 bases between. The CDR3 totals 13 residues. Looked up from germline, CDR1 is MNHEY and CDR2 is SMNVEV (reference sequence). The CDR3: CASSYSGHYGYTF. The DNA of the CDR3 is TGTGCCAGCAGTTATTCGGGTCACTATGGCTACACCTTC.

The chain recombines TRBV7-8 with TRBJ2-1; 13 bases line up with TRBD2. Germline CDR1 SGHVS, CDR2 FQNEAQ. This CDR3 has 16 amino acids. The trim removed 5 bases at V and 4 bases at J, leaving 5 bases unmatched. The DNA for the CDR3 is TGTGCCAGCAGCCGACCGGGACTAGCGGGATACAATGAGCAGTTCTTC. Residues: CASSRPGLAGYNEQFF. The complete variable domain, with remaining parts taken from reference TRBV7-8 and TRBJ2-1, reads GAGVSQSPRYKVAKRGQDVALRCDPISGHVSLFWYQQALGQGPEFLTYFQNEAQLDKSGLPSDRFFAERPEGSVSTLKIQRTQQEDSAVYLCASSRPGLAGYNEQFFGPGTRLTVL.

This clone has only one observation. The chain employs TRBV5-4 and TRBJ1-2; 8 bases map to TRBD1. This CDR3 is built from 14 residues. CDR1 and CDR2 from the germline V gene are SGHNT and YYREEE (reference sequence). V trimming: 1 base; J trimming: 9 bases; junction bases outside the gene matches: 8. The CDR3 DNA reads TGTGCCAGCAGCTTGAAGGCAGGGGGCTTTCGCTACACCTTC. This codes for CASSLKAGGFRYTF. Full variable domain (rest looked up from reference TRBV5-4 and TRBJ1-2): ETGVTQSPTHLIKTRGQQVTLRCSSQSGHNTVSWYQQALGQGPQFIFQYYREEENGRGNFPPRFSGLQFPNYSSELNVNALELDDSALYLCASSLKAGGFRYTFGSGTRLTVV.

This clone appeared a few times. The genes are TRBV5-1 and TRBJ1-1; D might be TRBD1 (6 bases). The CDR3 has 13 residues. From germline, CDR1 is SGHRS and CDR2 YFSETQ. V dropped 0 bases and J dropped 4 bases, with 7 bases sitting between them. This chain's CDR3 is CASSLEGGTEAFF. CDR3 DNA sequence: TGCGCCAGCAGCTTGGAAGGGGGCACTGAAGCTTTCTTT.

This rearrangement joins TRBV16 to TRBJ1-1; no clear D. The CDR3 length is 13 residues. V was cut by 2 bases and J by 5 bases, with 9 bases left in between. Germline assignment: CDR1 KGHSY and CDR2 FQNENV. The CDR3 nucleotides are TGTGCCAGCAGCCAACTTGGAGGGACTGAAGCTTTCTTT. Encoded protein: CASSQLGGTEAFF.

V and J are TRBV28 and TRBJ2-7; 8 bases map to TRBD1. CDR3 size: 12 residues. V shed 6 bases, J shed 2 bases, and the junction held 0 bases outside the gene matches. Germline V gene sequence: CDR1 MDHEN, CDR2 SYDVKM. DNA of the CDR3: TGTGCCAGCAGACAGGGGGCCTACGAGCAGTACTTC. Residues: CASRQGAYEQYF.

The chain joins TRBV2 to TRBJ2-7; D possibly corresponds to TRBD1 (6 bases). Germline V gene data show CDR1 as SNHLY and CDR2 as FYNNEI. V was shortened by 8 bases and J by 3 bases, with 8 bases between the two germline ends. The CDR3 is 11 residues long. CDR3: CASGDIYEQYF. Written as DNA, the CDR3 is TGTGCCAGCGGGGACATCTACGAGCAGTACTTC.